This TCR beta chain was profiled in a study of shared clonotypes between healthy human individuals. Assay: immunoSEQ multiplex PCR; the TCRdb copy retains only in-frame clones and omits some. This table holds approximately 2.5 million clones, approximately 93% found once. Per the germline V gene, CDR1 is MDHEN and CDR2 is SYDVKM. The V and J ends lost 9 bases and 3 bases, in that order; junction bases with no gene match: 15. The length of the CDR3 is 17 residues. The receptor comes from a man between 18 and 29 years old in good health. Some clones in this sample may be carry-over from other donors' samples. Sequencing was done on a sample of naive CD4+ T cells from PBMCs. Noted subset: CD45RA+ positively selected. The gene calls are TRBV28 and TRBJ2-3, with TRBD2 identical over 10 bases. CDR3 nucleotide sequence: TGTGCCAGTGAATTCGCCGGGCTAGCGGGAGCTACAGATACGCAGTATTTT. Its protein is CASEFAGLAGATDTQYF.